This is a list of T cell receptor beta chains from one sample in a study of OX40 agonist ivuxolimab in advanced cancers. Repertoires were generated with immunoSEQ multiplex PCR, while TCRdb's copy carries only in-frame clones and drops some. This sample has about 77,000 clones, with around 87% found just once. Sample: CD4+ or CD8+ T cells sorted from blood, taken in a trial of the OX40 agonist ivuxolimab. The receptors stem from an adult with an advanced solid tumor such as melanoma, head and neck, liver or kidney cancer. Each CDR3 is given with its conserved first and last residue. A D gene is named only where the DNA matches it firmly. Clone size appears in some rows only: once, few, many, or a class for an expanded clone.

clone size: NA; V gene: TRBV21-1; D gene: NA; J gene: TRBJ1-5; CDR3 DNA: NA; CDR3 protein: CASTKGVGKGSESQPQHF
clone size: NA; V gene: TRBV7-2; D gene: NA; J gene: TRBJ2-5; CDR3 DNA: TGTGCCAGCAGCTTAAAAGAGACCCAGTACTTC; CDR3 protein: CASSLKETQYF
clone size: NA; V gene: TRBV5-1; D gene: TRBD2; J gene: TRBJ2-7; CDR3 DNA: TGCGCCAGCAGCTTAGCGGGAGCATCCTACGAGCAGTACTTC; CDR3 protein: CASSLAGASYEQYF
clone size: few; V gene: TRBV29-1; D gene: TRBD1; J gene: TRBJ2-3; CDR3 DNA: TGCAGCGTTGTACAGACAGGGGTAGGGGATACGCAGTATTTT; CDR3 protein: CSVVQTGVGDTQYF
clone size: NA; V gene: TRBV9; D gene: NA; J gene: TRBJ2-3; CDR3 DNA: TGTGCCAGCAGCCCCCGGGGACTGTTAGATACGCAGTATTTT; CDR3 protein: CASSPRGLLDTQYF
clone size: NA; V gene: TRBV7-9; D gene: NA; J gene: TRBJ2-2; CDR3 DNA: TGTGCCAGCAGCTTAGGGAGACCGCGCACCGGGGAGCTGTTTTTT; CDR3 protein: CASSLGRPRTGELFF
clone size: NA; V gene: TRBV29-1; D gene: NA; J gene: TRBJ1-1; CDR3 DNA: TGCAGCGTAGTCAGGGGTATGAACACTGAAGCTTTCTTT; CDR3 protein: CSVVRGMNTEAFF
clone size: NA; V gene: TRBV19; D gene: TRBD1; J gene: TRBJ1-3; CDR3 DNA: TGTGCCAGTAGACATCCGGGACAGGGTGCCGGAAACACCATATATTTT; CDR3 protein: CASRHPGQGAGNTIYF
clone size: NA; V gene: TRBV11-3; D gene: TRBD1; J gene: TRBJ2-2; CDR3 DNA: TGTGCCAGCAGCTTAAAGGACAGGGCGGGTACCGGGGAGCTGTTTTTT; CDR3 protein: CASSLKDRAGTGELFF
clone size: NA; V gene: TRBV5-1; D gene: NA; J gene: TRBJ1-2; CDR3 DNA: TGCGCCAGCAGCTTGGATACCGGGACCCCCACCGGCTACACCTTC; CDR3 protein: CASSLDTGTPTGYTF
clone size: NA; V gene: TRBV11-2; D gene: NA; J gene: TRBJ1-4; CDR3 DNA: TGTGCCAGCAGCTTAGGGGGGGTGGAGGGAAAACTGTTTTTT; CDR3 protein: CASSLGGVEGKLFF
clone size: few; V gene: TRBV7-6; D gene: NA; J gene: TRBJ2-1; CDR3 DNA: TGTGCCAGCAGCTCTGGTAGGGGGGCTCTCAATGAGCAGTTCTTC; CDR3 protein: CASSSGRGALNEQFF
clone size: NA; V gene: TRBV5-1; D gene: NA; J gene: TRBJ1-1; CDR3 DNA: TGCGCCAGCAAACGGCAAAGGAACACTGAAGCTTTCTTT; CDR3 protein: CASKRQRNTEAFF
clone size: NA; V gene: TRBV30; D gene: NA; J gene: TRBJ2-5; CDR3 DNA: TGTGCCTGGATAGGGGTGGGATACGGGACCCAGTACTTC; CDR3 protein: CAWIGVGYGTQYF
clone size: NA; V gene: TRBV4-2; D gene: NA; J gene: TRBJ2-1; CDR3 DNA: TGTGCCAGCAGCCAAGATACCCTAGCCCGTGCATACAATGAGCAGTTCTTC; CDR3 protein: CASSQDTLARAYNEQFF
clone size: NA; V gene: TRBV28; D gene: TRBD2; J gene: TRBJ2-5; CDR3 DNA: TGTGCCAGCAGAGATAGCGGGAGGGAGACCCAGTACTTC; CDR3 protein: CASRDSGRETQYF
clone size: once; V gene: TRBV28; D gene: NA; J gene: TRBJ1-2; CDR3 DNA: TGTGCCAGCAGCCGCCCCGGGACGGCTAACTATGGCTACACCTTC; CDR3 protein: CASSRPGTANYGYTF
clone size: NA; V gene: TRBV15; D gene: TRBD1; J gene: TRBJ1-1; CDR3 DNA: TGTGCCACCACCCTCGGAGGGGGCTGGACGAACACTGAAGCTTTCTTT; CDR3 protein: CATTLGGGWTNTEAFF
clone size: few; V gene: TRBV10-1; D gene: NA; J gene: TRBJ2-5; CDR3 DNA: TGCGCCAGCAGTGAGTCCGGGAAAGAGACCCAGTACTTC; CDR3 protein: CASSESGKETQYF
clone size: once; V gene: TRBV11-2; D gene: NA; J gene: TRBJ1-1; CDR3 DNA: TGTGCCAGCAGCTTTTCCAGGGGCACTGAAGCTTTCTTT; CDR3 protein: CASSFSRGTEAFF
clone size: NA; V gene: TRBV29-1; D gene: NA; J gene: TRBJ1-2; CDR3 DNA: TGCAGCGTTGCGGAGAACTATGGCTACACCTTC; CDR3 protein: CSVAENYGYTF
clone size: NA; V gene: TRBV30; D gene: NA; J gene: TRBJ2-2; CDR3 DNA: TGTGCCTGGAGTGTAATTCGACAGACCTCTTACGGGGAGCTGTTTTTT; CDR3 protein: CAWSVIRQTSYGELFF
clone size: NA; V gene: TRBV6-5; D gene: NA; J gene: TRBJ1-1; CDR3 DNA: TGTGCCAGCAGTTCCCTATTGACACCGAACACTGAAGCTTTCTTT; CDR3 protein: CASSSLLTPNTEAFF
clone size: NA; V gene: TRBV9; D gene: TRBD1; J gene: TRBJ2-6; CDR3 DNA: TGTGCCAGCAGCACCCGACAGGGAAAGGACTCTGGGGCCAACGTCCTGACTTTC; CDR3 protein: CASSTRQGKDSGANVLTF
clone size: NA; V gene: TRBV10-3; D gene: NA; J gene: TRBJ2-7; CDR3 DNA: TGTGCCATCAGTGAGGGGCGGGGATCACCCTACGAACAGTACTTC; CDR3 protein: CAISEGRGSPYEQYF
clone size: once; V gene: TRBV27; D gene: NA; J gene: TRBJ1-2; CDR3 DNA: TGTGCCAGCAGCCTAAAGACAACTAACTATGGCTACACCTTC; CDR3 protein: CASSLKTTNYGYTF
clone size: NA; V gene: TRBV28; D gene: NA; J gene: TRBJ2-7; CDR3 DNA: TGTGCCAGCAACAACATACCCTACGAGCAGTACTTC; CDR3 protein: CASNNIPYEQYF
clone size: NA; V gene: TRBV7-9; D gene: TRBD1; J gene: TRBJ1-2; CDR3 DNA: TGTGCCAGCAGCTTAGGAGGACAGGGAGTGGTCTATGGCTACACCTTC; CDR3 protein: CASSLGGQGVVYGYTF
clone size: once; V gene: TRBV11-2; D gene: NA; J gene: TRBJ1-2; CDR3 DNA: TGTGCCAGCAGCTCCGGTGTAGGGGCAGTTAACTATGGCTACACCTTC; CDR3 protein: CASSSGVGAVNYGYTF
clone size: NA; V gene: TRBV2; D gene: NA; J gene: TRBJ2-1; CDR3 DNA: TGTGCCAGCACCACTCAGATGAGCTCCTACAATGAGCAGTTCTTC; CDR3 protein: CASTTQMSSYNEQFF
clone size: NA; V gene: TRBV11-2; D gene: NA; J gene: TRBJ2-3; CDR3 DNA: TGTGCCAGCAGCCCCGGGACCTTTTCAGATACGCAGTATTTT; CDR3 protein: CASSPGTFSDTQYF
clone size: NA; V gene: TRBV6-5; D gene: NA; J gene: TRBJ1-6; CDR3 DNA: TGTGCCAGCAGGGCCCGGACAGAAGTGAATTCACCCCTCCACTTT; CDR3 protein: CASRARTEVNSPLHF
clone size: NA; V gene: TRBV10-3; D gene: NA; J gene: TRBJ1-4; CDR3 DNA: TGTGCCATCAGTGAGTCAGGGGTTAATGAAAAACTGTTTTTT; CDR3 protein: CAISESGVNEKLFF
clone size: NA; V gene: TRBV28; D gene: NA; J gene: TRBJ2-7; CDR3 DNA: TGTGCCAGCAGTGGGACCCAGGACTCCTACGAGCAGTACTTC; CDR3 protein: CASSGTQDSYEQYF
clone size: NA; V gene: TRBV2; D gene: NA; J gene: TRBJ2-4; CDR3 DNA: TGTGCCAGCAGTGACCGAGCGCTAGCCAAAAACATTCAGTACTTC; CDR3 protein: CASSDRALAKNIQYF
clone size: NA; V gene: TRBV10-2; D gene: TRBD1; J gene: TRBJ1-2; CDR3 DNA: TGCGCCAGCACCAGGACAGGGGAAAGGAACTATGGCTACACCTTC; CDR3 protein: CASTRTGERNYGYTF
clone size: NA; V gene: TRBV29-1; D gene: NA; J gene: TRBJ2-1; CDR3 DNA: TGCAGCCTAACGAGTAACGGGGGGCTATACAATGAGCAGTTCTTC; CDR3 protein: CSLTSNGGLYNEQFF
clone size: NA; V gene: TRBV5-1; D gene: TRBD2; J gene: TRBJ2-1; CDR3 DNA: TGCGCCAGCAGCATAGGGACTAGCGGGAGGACCCTATTTTACAATGAGCAGTTCTTC; CDR3 protein: CASSIGTSGRTLFYNEQFF
clone size: NA; V gene: TRBV28; D gene: NA; J gene: TRBJ1-6; CDR3 DNA: TGTGCCAGCAGTCTCCAGGCCTCCTATAATTCACCCCTCCACTTT; CDR3 protein: CASSLQASYNSPLHF
clone size: NA; V gene: TRBV30; D gene: NA; J gene: TRBJ1-1; CDR3 DNA: TGTGCCTGGCAGGTTGGGGGAAAGGGGGCTGAAGCTTTCTTT; CDR3 protein: CAWQVGGKGAEAFF
clone size: NA; V gene: TRBV2; D gene: NA; J gene: TRBJ1-2; CDR3 DNA: TGTGCCAGCAGTGAAGGACCAAGTCAGCTCTATGGCTACACCTTC; CDR3 protein: CASSEGPSQLYGYTF
clone size: NA; V gene: TRBV6-1; D gene: NA; J gene: TRBJ1-2; CDR3 DNA: TGTGCCAGCCTTCCCTGGGGAGGGCCCTATGGCTACACCTTC; CDR3 protein: CASLPWGGPYGYTF
clone size: NA; V gene: TRBV2; D gene: NA; J gene: TRBJ2-6; CDR3 DNA: TGTGCCAGCCGGTTCTTACAGTTTGGCTCTGGGGCCAACGTCCTGACTTTC; CDR3 protein: CASRFLQFGSGANVLTF
clone size: NA; V gene: TRBV2; D gene: TRBD2; J gene: TRBJ2-1; CDR3 DNA: TGTGCCAGCAGAAGCGGGAGGTACAATGAGCAGTTCTTC; CDR3 protein: CASRSGRYNEQFF
clone size: NA; V gene: TRBV2; D gene: NA; J gene: TRBJ2-6; CDR3 DNA: TGTGCCAGCAGTGAAACGAAGGGGGGGGTCTCTGGGGCCAACGTCCTGACTTTC; CDR3 protein: CASSETKGGVSGANVLTF
clone size: NA; V gene: TRBV11-3; D gene: NA; J gene: TRBJ2-7; CDR3 DNA: TGTGCCAGCAGCTTAGAGTCGGGGTACGAGCAGTACTTC; CDR3 protein: CASSLESGYEQYF
clone size: NA; V gene: TRBV27; D gene: NA; J gene: TRBJ1-4; CDR3 DNA: TGTGCCAGCAGTCCTATTGAGGGGGGCCTTGTAAAACTGTTTTTT; CDR3 protein: CASSPIEGGLVKLFF
clone size: NA; V gene: TRBV7-2; D gene: NA; J gene: TRBJ2-1; CDR3 DNA: TGTGCCAGCAGCCCTAGCTTCGTGACAGGAACCTCCAATGAGCAGTTCTTC; CDR3 protein: CASSPSFVTGTSNEQFF
clone size: NA; V gene: TRBV6-5; D gene: NA; J gene: TRBJ2-3; CDR3 DNA: TGTGCCAGCAAGGCCAGAAGCACAGATACGCAGTATTTT; CDR3 protein: CASKARSTDTQYF
clone size: once; V gene: TRBV5-4; D gene: NA; J gene: TRBJ2-3; CDR3 DNA: TGTGCCAGCAGCTTGGGGGGGCGAGCAGATACGCAGTATTTT; CDR3 protein: CASSLGGRADTQYF
clone size: NA; V gene: TRBV11-2; D gene: TRBD1; J gene: TRBJ1-2; CDR3 DNA: TGTGCCAGCAGCTTAGGGACAGGCTATGGCTACACCTTC; CDR3 protein: CASSLGTGYGYTF
clone size: NA; V gene: TRBV4-3; D gene: NA; J gene: TRBJ1-2; CDR3 DNA: TGCGCCAGCAGCCAAGATCCGACGGCTAACTATGGCTACACCTTC; CDR3 protein: CASSQDPTANYGYTF
clone size: NA; V gene: TRBV28; D gene: TRBD1; J gene: TRBJ2-1; CDR3 DNA: TGTGCCAGCAACTCAGGGGGCGTGAGCTCCTACAATGAGCAGTTCTTC; CDR3 protein: CASNSGGVSSYNEQFF
clone size: NA; V gene: TRBV19; D gene: TRBD1; J gene: TRBJ2-1; CDR3 DNA: TGTGCCAGTAGTATTGGACAGGGGGCAGACGATGAGCAGTTCTTC; CDR3 protein: CASSIGQGADDEQFF
clone size: once; V gene: TRBV5-1; D gene: NA; J gene: TRBJ1-1; CDR3 DNA: TGCGCCAGCAGCTTTGGTCAGGGAGAAGCTTTCTTT; CDR3 protein: CASSFGQGEAFF